The 25 T cell receptor beta chains reported below all come from one sample, sequenced in a study of cytomegalovirus exposure and HLA in healthy donors. PCR used 60 Vbeta primers and 13 Jbeta primers. Repertoires were generated with immunoSEQ multiplex PCR, while TCRdb's copy carries only in-frame clones and drops some. This sample's clone table lists 190,000 or so clones. The source material was PBMCs. The receptors come from a boy younger than 18 in good health and CMV-seronegative.

The chain has TRBV7-2 and TRBJ2-4, with a weak D call TRBD2 (6 bases). The ends were cut back, 5 bases at V and 7 bases at J, with 18 bases in the middle. CDR1 SGHTA and CDR2 FQGNSA come from the germline V gene. CDR3 length: 15 amino acids. The CDR3 spells CASSHGGMRGNIQYF. CDR3 sequence (DNA): TGTGCCAGCAGCCATGGGGGGATGAGGGGCAACATTCAGTACTTC.

A note on this clone: In the same sample, other DNA sequences code for this CDR3. The chain uses TRBV9 and TRBJ1-1; possibly TRBD1 for D (5 bases). Germline V lookup: CDR1 SGDLS, CDR2 YYNGEE. The CDR3 has 13 amino acids. Trimming shortened V by 3 bases and J by 2 bases, and 8 bases separated the two germline ends. DNA of the CDR3: TGTGCCAGCAGCGCGACAGTCAACACTGAAGCTTTCTTT. Protein: CASSATVNTEAFF.

The rearrangement joins TRBV9 to TRBJ2-3, with D hard to call. The CDR3 contains 15 residues. Germline assignment: CDR1 SGDLS and CDR2 YYNGEE. V lost 1 base to trimming and J lost 3 bases, with 12 bases between them. CDR3 sequence: CASSVRGYRTDTQYF. The CDR3 nucleotides are TGTGCCAGCAGCGTAAGAGGCTACCGGACAGATACGCAGTATTTT.

The chain combines TRBV6-1 with TRBJ1-6; D is unclear. The CDR3 spans 14 residues. Trimming left V 4 bases short and J 14 bases short, with 18 bases between. CDR1 and CDR2 (germline): MNHNS, SASEGT. The CDR3 region is CASSVLGWTGALHF. The CDR3 DNA is TGTGCCAGCAGTGTTCTCGGGTGGACTGGGGCCCTCCACTTT.

On this clone itself: Other DNA sequences within the sample encode an identical CDR3. The V gene is TRBV19, the J gene TRBJ1-2, with D hard to call. From germline, CDR1 is LNHDA and CDR2 SQIVND (reference sequence). V gave up 0 bases and J gave up 2 bases, with 7 bases separating them. The CDR3 runs to 14 residues. Here the CDR3 DNA reads TGTGCCAGTAGTATAGATCGGGGAAACTATGGCTACACCTTC. Its translation is CASSIDRGNYGYTF.

The chain carries TRBV9 and TRBJ2-3; 9 nucleotides line up with TRBD2. The CDR3 is 18 residues long. Unmatched junction bases numbered 10, after V lost 0 bases and J lost 2 bases. Germline CDR1 SGDLS, CDR2 YYNGEE. CDR3 bases: TGTGCCAGCAGCGTAGCTTACGTTAGCGGGGGCCCCACAGATACGCAGTATTTT. Protein product: CASSVAYVSGGPTDTQYF.

The genes are TRBV6-4 and TRBJ1-2; D not resolved. CDR3 length: 13 residues. Per germline, CDR1 MRHNA and CDR2 SNTAGT. V gave up 7 bases and J gave up 4 bases, with 13 bases separating them. CDR3 sequence reads: CASTASLSYGYTF. The CDR3 DNA reads TGTGCCAGCACTGCCTCGCTGAGCTATGGCTACACCTTC.

The V gene is TRBV5-1, the J gene TRBJ2-3; D might be TRBD2 (6 bases). The CDR3 is made up of 16 amino acids. CDR1 and CDR2 from the germline V gene are SGHRS and YFSETQ. Trimming shortened V by 6 bases and J by 0 bases, and 17 bases separated the two germline ends. The CDR3 nucleotides read TGCGCCAGCACGCCCTCCTCTAGCGCGAGCACAGATACGCAGTATTTT. Its translation is CASTPSSSASTDTQYF.

V gene TRBV7-9 combines with J gene TRBJ1-2; maybe TRBD1 (6 bases). This CDR3 has 16 amino acids. From germline, CDR1 is SEHNR and CDR2 FQNEAQ (reference sequence). V was shortened by 0 bases and J by 2 bases, with 13 bases between the two germline ends. CDR3 nucleotide sequence: TGTGCCAGCAGCTTAGCAGCCGGAGACAGGAACTATGGCTACACCTTC. Amino acids: CASSLAAGDRNYGYTF.

The chain combines TRBV19 with TRBJ2-1; tentatively, D is TRBD1 (6 bases). CDR3 length: 16 residues. Germline values: CDR1 LNHDA, CDR2 SQIVND (reference sequence). V shed 6 bases and J shed 4 bases, with 19 bases lying between them. This chain's CDR3 is CASRRGGQRSYNEQFF. In DNA form, the CDR3 reads TGTGCCAGTAGAAGGGGTGGACAGCGCAGTTACAATGAGCAGTTCTTC.

The chain joins TRBV11-2 to TRBJ1-6; no firm D call. Between the trimmed V and J ends, which lost 3 bases and 5 bases, there was a span of 8 bases. The germline V gene has CDR1 SGHAT and CDR2 FQNNGV. This CDR3 is built from 14 residues. This chain's CDR3 is CASSFGQDNSPLHF. The CDR3 DNA is TGTGCCAGCAGCTTTGGGCAGGATAATTCACCCCTCCACTTT.

This chain connects TRBV19 to TRBJ1-2; the D gene is possibly TRBD1 (5 bases). Per the germline V gene, CDR1 is LNHDA and CDR2 is SQIVND (reference sequence). This CDR3 comprises 15 residues. V shed 6 bases and J shed 8 bases, with 22 bases lying between them. CDR3 DNA sequence: TGTGCCAGTAGCCGTAAATCTCCAGGGCTAACGGGCTACACCTTC. Amino acid sequence: CASSRKSPGLTGYTF.

The chain uses TRBV5-6 and TRBJ2-1; 9 bases agree with TRBD2. This CDR3 is built from 15 residues. The germline V gene has CDR1 SGHDT and CDR2 YYEEEE. The V gene end was trimmed by 3 bases and the J gene end by 2 bases; junction bases not matched to a gene: 3. This CDR3 reads CASSWGLAAYNEQFF. The DNA for the CDR3 is TGTGCCAGCAGCTGGGGACTAGCAGCCTACAATGAGCAGTTCTTC.

J is TRBJ2-5 and V is TRBV2, with D possibly matching TRBD2 (5 bases). CDR1 is SNHLY, CDR2 FYNNEI, per germline. Trimming took off 2 bases at V and 2 bases at J, with 18 bases between the two ends. This CDR3 region has 17 residues. The CDR3: CASSESLSTDWQETQYF. CDR3 sequence (DNA): TGTGCCAGCAGTGAATCCCTCTCGACGGACTGGCAAGAGACCCAGTACTTC. The whole variable domain, remainder taken from reference TRBV2 and TRBJ2-5, is EPEVTQTPSHQVTQMGQEVILRCVPISNHLYFYWYRQILGQKVEFLVSFYNNEISEKSEIFDDQFSVERPDGSNFTLKIRSTKLEDSAMYFCASSESLSTDWQETQYFGPGTRLLVL.

V gene TRBV19 combines with J gene TRBJ1-6, with a tentative D call TRBD1 (5 bases). Germline assignment: CDR1 LNHDA and CDR2 SQIVND (reference sequence). The V end was cut by 3 bases, the J end by 12 bases, with 6 bases between. This CDR3 contains 11 residues. CDR3: CASSMGGPLHF. The CDR3 DNA reads TGTGCCAGTAGTATGGGGGGACCCCTCCACTTT. The full variable domain, its missing parts supplied by reference TRBV19 and TRBJ1-6, is DGGITQSPKYLFRKEGQNVTLSCEQNLNHDAMYWYRQDPGQGLRLIYYSQIVNDFQKGDIAEGYSVSREKKESFPLTVTSAQKNPTAFYLCASSMGGPLHFGNGTRLTVT.

The chain combines TRBV6-4 with TRBJ2-5; TRBD2 aligns across 9 bases. Germline CDR1 and CDR2: MRHNA and SNTAGT. J gave up 6 bases and V 3 bases, and 5 bases lay outside the gene matches. The CDR3 loop spans 14 amino acids. This CDR3 reads CASSEASGAKTQYF. DNA of the CDR3: TGTGCCAGCAGTGAGGCTAGCGGGGCAAAGACCCAGTACTTC.

Notes on this clone: In the same sample, other DNA sequences code for this CDR3. The chain couples TRBV4-1 to TRBJ1-2; D is uncertain. Germline CDR1 MGHRA, CDR2 YSYEKL. V lost 0 bases and J lost 8, with 19 bases in between. The CDR3 is made up of 16 amino acids. Here the CDR3 reads CASSQDLMTGWLGYTF. CDR3 nucleotide sequence: TGCGCCAGCAGCCAAGATTTGATGACGGGGTGGCTCGGCTACACCTTC.

The V call is TRBV4-1, the J call TRBJ2-1, with D perhaps matching TRBD2 (6 bases). The CDR3 is made up of 14 amino acids. Germline lookup yields CDR1 MGHRA and CDR2 YSYEKL. V shed 0 bases and J shed 7 bases, with 10 bases lying between them. The CDR3 bases are TGCGCCAGCAGCCAAGAGGAGGGAGTTAATGAGCAGTTCTTC. It codes for CASSQEEGVNEQFF.

The chain carries TRBV5-6 and TRBJ1-2, with D tentatively TRBD1 (6 bases). CDR3 length: 16 amino acids. The V gene's germline CDR1 is SGHDT and CDR2 YYEEEE. Trimming took 1 base from V and 3 from J, leaving 16 bases between them. This CDR3 is CASSLLGGGADYGYTF. CDR3 sequence (DNA): TGTGCCAGCAGCTTGTTGGGCGGGGGCGCGGACTATGGCTACACCTTC.

The V gene is TRBV28, the J gene TRBJ1-6, with D tentatively TRBD1 (5 bases). This CDR3 spans 13 amino acids. Germline CDR1 and CDR2: MDHEN and SYDVKM. The V end was cut by 6 bases, the J end by 7 bases, with 10 bases between. CDR3 coding DNA: TGTGCCAGCAGAACAAACAGGAATTCACCCCTCCACTTT. This sequence encodes CASRTNRNSPLHF.

V usage is TRBV9 and J usage is TRBJ1-2; D unclear. Germline CDR1 is SGDLS and CDR2 is YYNGEE. The CDR3 runs to 15 residues. Trimming stripped 2 bases from V and 0 bases from J, with 11 bases between. The CDR3 loop reads CASSVYAQTNYGYTF. CDR3 in DNA: TGTGCCAGCAGCGTTTACGCCCAGACTAACTATGGCTACACCTTC.

This chain connects TRBV5-3 to TRBJ1-2; TRBD1 might be the D (6 bases). TRBV5-3 is an ORF, with its function uncertain. This CDR3 has 14 residues. The ends were cut back, 4 bases at V and 2 bases at J, with 12 bases in the middle. The CDR3 loop reads CARSRDKGNYGYTF. CDR3 sequence (DNA): TGTGCCAGAAGCCGGGACAAAGGAAACTATGGCTACACCTTC.

The rearrangement uses TRBV13 and TRBJ2-7, with 10 bases fitting TRBD2. Trimming took 7 bases from V and 5 from J; bases not matched to a gene: 8. The CDR3 covers 14 residues. In germline, CDR1 is PRHDT, CDR2 FYEKMQ (reference sequence). CDR3 residues: CASNPSGGSNEQYF. CDR3 sequence (DNA): TGTGCCAGCAACCCTAGCGGGGGTTCAAACGAGCAGTACTTC.

The J gene is TRBJ2-7, the V gene TRBV5-4; perhaps TRBD1 as D (7 bases). Deletions cut 10 bases from V and 5 bases from J, with 16 bases between. Germline lookup yields CDR1 SGHNT and CDR2 YYREEE (reference sequence). The CDR3 is 12 amino acids. The CDR3 loop is CAGSGRGDEQYF. CDR3 coding DNA: TGTGCCGGGTCTGGCAGGGGGGACGAGCAGTACTTC.

V gene TRBV5-1 combines with J gene TRBJ1-1, with D perhaps TRBD1 (5 bases). Trimming took 3 bases from V and 6 from J, leaving 12 bases between them. The CDR3 is 13 residues long. The germline V gene encodes CDR1 SGHRS and CDR2 YFSETQ. This CDR3 is CASSYRRGAEAFF. The CDR3 DNA reads TGCGCCAGCAGCTACCGGCGGGGGGCTGAAGCTTTCTTT. Drawing the rest from reference TRBV5-1 and TRBJ1-1, the complete variable domain is KAGVTQTPRYLIKTRGQQVTLSCSPISGHRSVSWYQQTPGQGLQFLFEYFSETQRNKGNFPGRFSGRQFSNSRSEMNVSTLELGDSALYLCASSYRRGAEAFFGQGTRLTVV.